The 27 T cell receptor beta chains below all came from one sample that was sequenced in a study of Ad26.COV2.S vaccination and SARS-CoV-2 variants (TCRdb year 2021). This specimen's treatment or condition label, per the study, means: roughly 19 received Ad26.COV2.S at low or high dose, single or two shots; about 5 received placebo; per-sample allocation not given. Repertoires of vaccine and placebo recipients were sequenced from samples taken on day 63 after the first injection. Library creation used the immunoSEQ multiplex PCR assay. This is the immuneACCESS table as TCRdb keeps it, with only in-frame sequences that have V and J called. A part of the clones is gone; compared with another copy, unresolved V genes explain less than half, and the rest is unexplained. The sample records around 400,000 clones, around 90% of which are singletons. The top ten clonotypes cover 12% of the sample. The specimen was peripheral blood, collected in a trial of Ad26.COV2.S vaccine versus placebo. The receptors originated from a person between 18 and 65 years old who received the Ad26.COV2.S COVID-19 vaccine or a placebo.

The gene calls are TRBV19 and TRBJ2-1; tentative D call: TRBD2 (7 bases). This CDR3 has 17 residues. Germline values: CDR1 LNHDA, CDR2 SQIVND (reference sequence). V was shortened by 6 bases and J by 0 bases, with 18 bases between the two germline ends. The CDR3 DNA reads as TGTGCCAGTAGCCCGGGGGGCGGCCGTAGCTCCTACAATGAGCAGTTCTTC. This codes for CASSPGGGRSSYNEQFF.

The rearrangement uses TRBV6-6 and TRBJ2-7; D is perhaps TRBD2 (5 bases). Per germline, CDR1 MNHNY and CDR2 SVGAGI (reference sequence). The CDR3 runs 12 residues. Trimming took off 6 bases at V and 2 bases at J, with 8 bases between the two ends. The CDR3 loop reads CASSTGTYEQYF. The CDR3 DNA follows: TGTGCCAGCAGCACGGGAACCTACGAGCAGTACTTC.

The V call is TRBV5-1, the J call TRBJ2-3, with 11 bases lining up with TRBD1. V gave up 5 bases and J gave up 4 bases; unmatched junction bases: 3. CDR3 length: 14 residues. Germline V gene data show CDR1 as SGHRS and CDR2 as YFSETQ. The CDR3 loop reads CASSRTGGADTQYF. CDR3 sequence (DNA): TGCGCCAGCAGTCGGACAGGGGGCGCAGATACGCAGTATTTT.

V is TRBV3-1 (or the pseudogene TRBV3-2) and J is TRBJ2-1, with D unresolved. The germline V and J ends were trimmed by 2 bases and 6 bases, with 11 bases remaining between them. The CDR3 extends over 14 amino acids. CDR1 and CDR2 from the germline V gene are LGHDT and YNNKEL (reference sequence). This chain's CDR3 is CASSQSTTTNEQFF. CDR3 coding DNA: TGTGCCAGCAGCCAATCCACCACGACCAATGAGCAGTTCTTC.

The genes are TRBV7-2 and TRBJ1-2; a possible D gene is TRBD1 (5 bases). The CDR3 loop spans 15 amino acids. V was pared by 2 bases and J by 7 bases, with 17 bases between. Germline V gene data show CDR1 as SGHTA and CDR2 as FQGNSA. The CDR3 is CASSLFQSGEGGYTF. The DNA of the CDR3 is TGTGCCAGCAGCTTATTCCAGTCGGGGGAAGGTGGCTACACCTTC.

This clone occurred once. The chain combines TRBV18 with TRBJ1-6; no reliable D call. V was trimmed by 5 bases and J by 9 bases, leaving 14 bases between them. Looked up from germline, CDR1 is KGHSH and CDR2 is LQKENI. The CDR3 totals 14 residues. The CDR3 region is CASSLEERSSPLHF. CDR3 sequence (DNA): TGTGCCAGCTCATTGGAGGAAAGGAGTTCACCCCTCCACTTT.

This clone was found a few times. The rearrangement uses TRBV27 and TRBJ1-3; TRBD1 is a possible D gene (6 bases). V dropped 0 bases and J dropped 4 bases, with 10 bases sitting between them. Per the germline V gene, CDR1 is MNHEY and CDR2 is SMNVEV (reference sequence). The CDR3 extends over 15 amino acids. The CDR3 nucleotides are TGTGCCAGCAGTTTATCTGGGGGCGCAGGAAACACCATATATTTT. Translation gives CASSLSGGAGNTIYF.

This sequence joins TRBV27 and TRBJ1-2; 8 bases align to TRBD1. The length of the CDR3 is 13 residues. V lost 6 bases to trimming and J lost 3 bases; unmatched junction nucleotides: 3. Germline assignment: CDR1 MNHEY and CDR2 SMNVEV (reference sequence). CDR3 bases: TGTGCCAGCAGCTCGGACAGGGACTATGGCTACACCTTC. Translation: CASSSDRDYGYTF.

The rearrangement joins TRBV12-3 or TRBV12-4 to TRBJ2-2; D is ambiguous. This CDR3 region has 13 residues. Trimming left V 5 bases short and J 6 bases short, with 10 bases between. CDR3 sequence: CASSPGFPGELFF. The CDR3 DNA follows: TGTGCCAGCAGTCCTGGCTTTCCCGGGGAGCTGTTTTTT.

The chain combines TRBV6-1 with TRBJ2-7, with D unresolved. This CDR3 contains 13 residues. V lost 3 bases and J lost 5, with 11 bases in between. The germline V gene has CDR1 MNHNS and CDR2 SASEGT. CDR3: CASSDPPGHEQYF. Here the CDR3 DNA reads TGTGCCAGCAGTGACCCTCCGGGCCACGAGCAGTACTTC.

The rearrangement joins TRBV5-5 to TRBJ2-3; no reliable D call. V lost 2 bases to trimming and J lost 2 bases, with 12 bases between them. The length of the CDR3 is 15 residues. The V gene's germline CDR1 is SGHKS and CDR2 YYEKEE (reference sequence). CDR3 DNA: TGTGCCAGCAGCTTAGGACCCCAACCCACAGATACGCAGTATTTT. This encodes CASSLGPQPTDTQYF.

The chain employs TRBV7-3 and TRBJ2-3, with no clear D. The germline V gene encodes CDR1 SGHTA and CDR2 FQGTGA. The CDR3 sequence is 13 residues long. Trimming pared 2 bases from V and 5 bases from J, leaving 8 bases between. Written as DNA, the CDR3 is TGTGCCAGCAGCTTAGTTGGGGTAGATACGCAGTATTTT. This gives the protein CASSLVGVDTQYF.

On this clone itself: In the same sample, other DNA sequences code for this CDR3. The chain uses TRBV30 and TRBJ1-5; D unresolved. Trimming left V 3 bases short and J 2 bases short, with 8 bases between. This CDR3 contains 13 residues. Germline CDR1 is GTSNPN and CDR2 is SVGIG (reference sequence). The CDR3: CAWSLGGNQPQHF. CDR3 DNA sequence: TGTGCCTGGAGCCTAGGTGGCAATCAGCCCCAGCATTTT.

The chain couples TRBV6-1 to TRBJ2-7; TRBD2 is a possible D gene (6 bases). Germline V gene lookup returns CDR1 MNHNS and CDR2 SASEGT. The CDR3 length is 14 residues. Between the trimmed V and J ends, which lost 0 bases and 4 bases, there was a span of 10 bases. CDR3 in amino acids: CASSEAVRGYEQYF. Here the CDR3 DNA reads TGTGCCAGCAGTGAAGCGGTGCGGGGTTACGAGCAGTACTTC.

The chain couples TRBV3-1 (or the pseudogene TRBV3-2) to TRBJ2-5, with 8 positions matching TRBD2. The CDR3 is made up of 14 amino acids. In germline, CDR1 is LGHDT, CDR2 YNNKEL (reference sequence). Unmatched junction bases numbered 11, after V lost 6 bases and J lost 8 bases. CDR3 nucleotide sequence: TGTGCCAGCAGTGGCTCCGGGGGGGCAGAAACCCAGTACTTC. As protein: CASSGSGGAETQYF.

The CDR3 is CSVDGGGHTEAFF. For the CDR3, the DNA is TGCAGCGTTGATGGTGGGGGGCACACTGAAGCTTTCTTT. The rearrangement joins TRBV29-1 to TRBJ1-1, with a weak D call TRBD1 (6 bases). The germline V gene encodes CDR1 SQVTM and CDR2 ANQGSEA. V lost 3 bases to trimming and J lost 3 bases, with 11 bases between them. The CDR3 has 13 amino acids.

V and J are TRBV5-1 and TRBJ2-3; D possibly corresponds to TRBD1 (6 bases). CDR1 is SGHRS, CDR2 YFSETQ, per germline. Trimming left V 4 bases short and J 0 bases short, with 9 bases between. CDR3 length equals 14 residues. In nucleotides, the CDR3 is TGCGCCAGCAGCCAGGACAGCAGCACAGATACGCAGTATTTT. This codes for CASSQDSSTDTQYF.

The chain has TRBV28 and TRBJ1-5; weak D call: TRBD1 (5 bases). This CDR3 region has 15 residues. Germline CDR1 and CDR2: MDHEN and SYDVKM. Between the trimmed V and J ends, which lost 7 bases and 6 bases, there was a span of 19 bases. As DNA, the CDR3 is TGTGCCAGCATCATGGGATCCGGGACTCGTCAGCCCCAGCATTTT. Its translation is CASIMGSGTRQPQHF.

The chain combines TRBV6-2 or TRBV6-3 with TRBJ2-7; no definite D call. Germline V gives CDR1 MNHEY, CDR2 SVGEGT. The CDR3 length is 11 residues. The V end was cut by 6 bases, the J end by 6 bases, with 9 bases between. This chain's CDR3 is CASSKGGEQYF. As DNA, the CDR3 is TGTGCCAGCAGCAAGGGTGGCGAGCAGTACTTC.

This rearrangement joins TRBV10-3 to TRBJ1-2, with 11 bases lining up with TRBD1. Germline V gene lookup returns CDR1 ENHRY and CDR2 SYGVKD. This CDR3 comprises 14 residues. The junction had 3 bases not matched to a gene; V was cut back by 6 bases and J by 3 bases. The CDR3 is CAIRKGQGDYGYTF. CDR3 nucleotides: TGTGCCATCAGAAAGGGACAGGGGGACTATGGCTACACCTTC.

The V gene is TRBV6-5, the J gene TRBJ1-3, with D perhaps matching TRBD1 (6 bases). This CDR3 has 14 residues. Per the germline V gene, CDR1 is MNHEY and CDR2 is SVGAGI. Between the trimmed V and J ends, which lost 4 bases and 7 bases, there was a span of 14 bases. CDR3 loop: CASSLGQTLNTIYF. The CDR3 nucleotides read TGTGCCAGCAGTTTAGGACAGACTCTCAACACCATATATTTT.

V is TRBV5-6 and J is TRBJ1-2; possibly TRBD1 for D (5 bases). Germline values: CDR1 SGHDT, CDR2 YYEEEE. Trimming shortened V by 4 bases and J by 8 bases, and 15 bases separated the two germline ends. The CDR3 length is 13 residues. The CDR3 coding sequence is TGTGCCAGCAGCGCCCAGGGTATGCGAGGCTACACCTTC. It specifies CASSAQGMRGYTF.

The chain couples TRBV18 to TRBJ1-5; D possibly corresponds to TRBD1 (5 bases). Germline V gives CDR1 KGHSH, CDR2 LQKENI. The V and J ends lost 2 bases and 6 bases respectively, with 11 bases between them. CDR3 length: 14 residues. CDR3 protein: CASSPGTQGQPQHF. CDR3 nucleotides: TGTGCCAGCTCACCAGGGACGCAAGGTCAGCCCCAGCATTTT.

The chain carries TRBV7-3 and TRBJ1-1; D ambiguous. The V gene lost 4 bases and the J gene lost 1 base, with 7 bases spanning the gap. Germline CDR1 is SGHTA and CDR2 is FQGTGA. The CDR3 has 13 residues. The CDR3 protein is CASSSTENTEAFF. CDR3 coding DNA: TGTGCCAGCAGCTCCACTGAGAACACTGAAGCTTTCTTT. The whole variable domain, filled in from reference TRBV7-3 and TRBJ1-1, reads GAGVSQTPSNKVTEKGKYVELRCDPISGHTALYWYRQSLGQGPEFLIYFQGTGAADDSGLPNDRFFAVRPEGSVSTLKIQRTERGDSAVYLCASSSTENTEAFFGQGTRLTVV.

The genes are TRBV11-2 and TRBJ2-5; D ambiguous. V shed 2 bases and J shed 2 bases, with 9 bases lying between them. Germline CDR1 SGHAT, CDR2 FQNNGV. The CDR3 has 14 residues. CDR3 protein: CASSLLTAQETQYF. CDR3 DNA: TGTGCCAGCAGCTTACTAACAGCTCAAGAGACCCAGTACTTC.

This rearrangement joins TRBV9 to TRBJ2-3; 8 bases fit TRBD2. Germline V gene data show CDR1 as SGDLS and CDR2 as YYNGEE. CDR3 length equals 14 residues. V was pared by 0 bases and J by 6 bases, with 3 bases of the junction left unmatched. The CDR3 DNA sequence: TGTGCCAGCAGCGTAGTTCCTAGCGGGGATACGCAGTATTTT. Translated, it gives CASSVVPSGDTQYF.

V and J are TRBV2 and TRBJ2-7; a possible D gene is TRBD2 (6 bases). V was shortened by 1 base and J by 7 bases, with 14 bases between the two germline ends. From germline, CDR1 is SNHLY and CDR2 FYNNEI. The CDR3 has 14 residues. The CDR3 loop reads CASSEGGVVREQYF. The CDR3 DNA follows: TGTGCCAGCAGTGAAGGCGGGGTTGTTAGAGAGCAGTACTTC.